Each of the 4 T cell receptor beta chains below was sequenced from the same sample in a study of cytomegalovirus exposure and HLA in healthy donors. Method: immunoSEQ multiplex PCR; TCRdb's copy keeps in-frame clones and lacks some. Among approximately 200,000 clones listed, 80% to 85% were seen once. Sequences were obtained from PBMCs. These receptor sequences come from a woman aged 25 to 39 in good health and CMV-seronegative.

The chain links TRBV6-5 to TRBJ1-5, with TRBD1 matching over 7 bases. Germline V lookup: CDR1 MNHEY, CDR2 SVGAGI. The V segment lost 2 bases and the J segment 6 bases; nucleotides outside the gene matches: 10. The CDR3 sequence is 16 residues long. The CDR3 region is CASSYQTGSTSQPQHF. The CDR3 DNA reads TGTGCCAGCAGTTACCAGACAGGGTCTACTAGTCAGCCCCAGCATTTT.

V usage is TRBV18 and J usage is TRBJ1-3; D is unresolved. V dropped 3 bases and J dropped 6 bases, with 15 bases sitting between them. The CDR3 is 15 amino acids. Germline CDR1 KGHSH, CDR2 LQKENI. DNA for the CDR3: TGTGCCAGCTCACCGGGCACAAACCGCCCAAACACCATATATTTT. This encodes CASSPGTNRPNTIYF.

The CDR3 DNA reads as TGTGCCAGTAGTATCGCTGGGACAGGGGGCGCTTTGTACGAGCAGTACTTC. Translating gives CASSIAGTGGALYEQYF. The V gene is TRBV19, the J gene TRBJ2-7, with TRBD1 identical over 12 bases. Germline V gene data show CDR1 as LNHDA and CDR2 as SQIVND (reference sequence). This CDR3 has 17 amino acids. With V trimmed by 3 bases and J by 4 bases, 10 bases remained unmatched. The full variable domain, completed using reference TRBV19 and TRBJ2-7, is DGGITQSPKYLFRKEGQNVTLSCEQNLNHDAMYWYRQDPGQGLRLIYYSQIVNDFQKGDIAEGYSVSREKKESFPLTVTSAQKNPTAFYLCASSIAGTGGALYEQYFGPGTRLTVT.

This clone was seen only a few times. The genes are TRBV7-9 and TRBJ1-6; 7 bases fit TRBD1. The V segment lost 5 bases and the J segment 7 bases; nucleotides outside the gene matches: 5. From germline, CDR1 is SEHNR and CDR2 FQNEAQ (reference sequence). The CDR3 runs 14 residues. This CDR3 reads CASSMGQKNSPLHF. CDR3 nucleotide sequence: TGTGCCAGCAGCATGGGACAGAAGAATTCACCCCTCCACTTT.